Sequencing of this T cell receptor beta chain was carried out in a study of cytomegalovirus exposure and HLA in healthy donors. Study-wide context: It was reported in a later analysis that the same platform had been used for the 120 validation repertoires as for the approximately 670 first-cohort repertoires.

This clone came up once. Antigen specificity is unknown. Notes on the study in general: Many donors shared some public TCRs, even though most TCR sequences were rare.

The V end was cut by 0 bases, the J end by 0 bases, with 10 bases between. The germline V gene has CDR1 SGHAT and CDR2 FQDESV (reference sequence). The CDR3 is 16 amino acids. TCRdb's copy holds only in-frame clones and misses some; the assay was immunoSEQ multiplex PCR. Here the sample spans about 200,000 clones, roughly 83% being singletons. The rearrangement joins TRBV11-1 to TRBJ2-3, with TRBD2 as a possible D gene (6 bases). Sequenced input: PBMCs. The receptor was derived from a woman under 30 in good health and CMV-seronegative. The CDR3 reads CASSLARGGSTDTQYF. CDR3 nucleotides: TGTGCCAGCAGCTTAGCGCGGGGCGGGAGCACAGATACGCAGTATTTT.